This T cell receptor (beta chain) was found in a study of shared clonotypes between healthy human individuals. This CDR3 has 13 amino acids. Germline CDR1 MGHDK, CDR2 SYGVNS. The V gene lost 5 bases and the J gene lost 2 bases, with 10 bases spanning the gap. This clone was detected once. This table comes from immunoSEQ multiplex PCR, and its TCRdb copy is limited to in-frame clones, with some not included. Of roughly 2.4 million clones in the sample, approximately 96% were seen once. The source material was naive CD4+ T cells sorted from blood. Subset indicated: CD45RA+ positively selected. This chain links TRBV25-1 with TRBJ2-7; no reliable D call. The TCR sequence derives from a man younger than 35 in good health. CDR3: CASSPAGAYEQYF. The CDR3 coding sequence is TGTGCCAGCAGTCCCGCAGGCGCCTACGAGCAGTACTTC.